This T cell receptor beta chain was captured by sequencing in a study of blood T cell repertoires in COVID-19. Whole-study context: Some COVID-19 samples were acute and others convalescent; all came from the United States, Italy and Spain. PBMCs, B-cell-depleted T cells, or T cells provided the cDNA or gDNA that made up the material.

This clone occurred once. In the original analysis: Amplification with reference gene primers provided the estimates of nucleated cell counts. Using immunoSEQ multiplex PCR, the repertoire was profiled, and TCRdb retains in-frame clones only, with some absent. V, J and clone size are those of that table, while D and trimming were read from the DNA. The sample records roughly 100,000 clones, roughly 87% being singletons. In germline, CDR1 is LGHDT, CDR2 YNNKEL (reference sequence). The CDR3 length is 13 residues. Germline trimming cut 3 bases from V and 10 bases from J; bases unmatched to any gene: 7. Sequences were obtained from peripheral blood. The sequence was obtained from a human donor in a cohort sampled during active COVID-19. The chain couples TRBV3-1 (or the pseudogene TRBV3-2) to TRBJ2-5, with 8 bases fitting TRBD2. Written as DNA, the CDR3 is TGTGCCAGCAGCCAGAGTACTAGCGGCAACCAGTACTTC. Translation: CASSQSTSGNQYF.